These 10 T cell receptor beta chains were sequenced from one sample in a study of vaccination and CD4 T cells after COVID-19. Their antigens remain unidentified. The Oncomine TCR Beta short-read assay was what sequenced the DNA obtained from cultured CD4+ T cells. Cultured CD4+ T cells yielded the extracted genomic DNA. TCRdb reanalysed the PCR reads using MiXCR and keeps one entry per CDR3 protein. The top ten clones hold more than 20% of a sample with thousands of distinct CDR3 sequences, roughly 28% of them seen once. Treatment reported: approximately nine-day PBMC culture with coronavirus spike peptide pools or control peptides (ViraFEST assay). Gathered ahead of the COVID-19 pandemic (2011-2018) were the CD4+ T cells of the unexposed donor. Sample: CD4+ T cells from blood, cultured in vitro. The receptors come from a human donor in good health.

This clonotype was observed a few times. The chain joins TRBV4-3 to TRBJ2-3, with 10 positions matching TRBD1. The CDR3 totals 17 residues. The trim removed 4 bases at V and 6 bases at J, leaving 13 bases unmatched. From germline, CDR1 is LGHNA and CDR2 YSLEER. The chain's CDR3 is CASSRDRGTGVVDTQYF. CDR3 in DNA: TGCGCCAGCAGCCGTGACCGCGGGACAGGGGTGGTCGATACGCAGTATTTT.

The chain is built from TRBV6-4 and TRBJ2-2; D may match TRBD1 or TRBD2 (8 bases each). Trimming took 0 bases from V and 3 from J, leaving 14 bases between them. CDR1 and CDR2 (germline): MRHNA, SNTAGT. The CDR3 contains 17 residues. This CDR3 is CASSDSREDRDTGELFF. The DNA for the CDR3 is TGTGCCAGCAGTGACTCGCGGGAGGACAGGGACACCGGGGAGCTGTTTTTT.

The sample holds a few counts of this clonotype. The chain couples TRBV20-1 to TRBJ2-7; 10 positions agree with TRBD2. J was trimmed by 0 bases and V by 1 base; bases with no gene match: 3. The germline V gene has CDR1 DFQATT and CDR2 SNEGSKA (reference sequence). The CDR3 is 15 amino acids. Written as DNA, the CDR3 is TGCAGTGCTAGAGCCTTAGCGGGAGGCTCCTACGAGCAGTACTTC. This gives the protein CSARALAGGSYEQYF.

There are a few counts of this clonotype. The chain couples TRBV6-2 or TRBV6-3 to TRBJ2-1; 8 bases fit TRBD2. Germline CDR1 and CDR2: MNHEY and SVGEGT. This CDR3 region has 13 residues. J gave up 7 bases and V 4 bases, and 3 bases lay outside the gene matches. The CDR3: CASSSGGRNEQFF. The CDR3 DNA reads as TGTGCCAGCAGTTCTGGCGGGAGGAATGAGCAGTTCTTC.

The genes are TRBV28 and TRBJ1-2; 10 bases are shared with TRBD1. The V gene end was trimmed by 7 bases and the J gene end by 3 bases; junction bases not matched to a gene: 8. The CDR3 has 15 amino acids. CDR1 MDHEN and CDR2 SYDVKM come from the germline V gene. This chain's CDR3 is CASTFDRGRDYGYTF. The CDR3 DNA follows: TGTGCCAGCACCTTCGACAGGGGGCGCGACTATGGCTACACCTTC.

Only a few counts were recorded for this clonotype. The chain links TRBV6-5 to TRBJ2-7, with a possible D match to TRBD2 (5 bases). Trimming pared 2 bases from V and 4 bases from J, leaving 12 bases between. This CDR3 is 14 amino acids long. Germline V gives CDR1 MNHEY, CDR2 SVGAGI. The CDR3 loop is CASSYQETGYEQYF. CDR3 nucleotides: TGTGCCAGCAGTTACCAGGAGACGGGGTACGAGCAGTACTTC.

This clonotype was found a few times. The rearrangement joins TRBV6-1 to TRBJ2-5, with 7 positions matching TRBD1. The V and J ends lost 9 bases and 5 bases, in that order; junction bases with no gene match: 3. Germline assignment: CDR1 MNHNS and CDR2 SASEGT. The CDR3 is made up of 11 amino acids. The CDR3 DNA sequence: TGTGCCAGTCAGGGGGTGGAGACCCAGTACTTC. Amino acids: CASQGVETQYF.

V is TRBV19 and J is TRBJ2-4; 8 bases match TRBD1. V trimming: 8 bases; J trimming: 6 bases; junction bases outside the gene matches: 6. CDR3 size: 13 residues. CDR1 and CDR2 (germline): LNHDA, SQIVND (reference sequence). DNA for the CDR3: TGTGCCAGTTCCAGGGGGCAAGGAAACATTCAGTACTTC. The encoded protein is CASSRGQGNIQYF.

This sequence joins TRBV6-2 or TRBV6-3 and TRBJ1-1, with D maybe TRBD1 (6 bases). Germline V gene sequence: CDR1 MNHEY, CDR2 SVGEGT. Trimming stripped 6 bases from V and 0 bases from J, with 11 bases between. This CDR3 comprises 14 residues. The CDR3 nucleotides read TGTGCCAGCAGGTCCCAGGGGATGAACACTGAAGCTTTCTTT. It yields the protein CASRSQGMNTEAFF.

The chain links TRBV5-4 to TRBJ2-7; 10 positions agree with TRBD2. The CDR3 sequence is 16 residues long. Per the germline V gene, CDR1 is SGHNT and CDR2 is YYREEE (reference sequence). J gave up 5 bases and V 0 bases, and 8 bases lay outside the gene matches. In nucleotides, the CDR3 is TGTGCCAGCAGCTTGGTTTCTAGCGGGAGTTTAAACGAGCAGTACTTC. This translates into CASSLVSSGSLNEQYF.